Listed below are T cell receptor beta chains from one sample, sequenced in a study of blood T cell repertoires in COVID-19. Assay used: immunoSEQ multiplex PCR; TCRdb lists only in-frame clones, some missing. The sample shows fewer than 300,000 clones, 80% to 85% of them seen only once. Source material: peripheral blood. The receptors shown here come from a person between 65 and 79 years old with COVID-19, enrolled during active disease. CDR3s include the opening cysteine and the closing phenylalanine or tryptophan. Each record gives: V gene, clone size, D gene, J gene, CDR3 protein, CDR3 DNA. The D gene is left open where the match is weak. A row's size may be missing; if present it is once, few, many or a size class.

v_call: TRBV10-1; clone_size: -; d_call: -; j_call: TRBJ2-1; cdr3_aa: CASSESGAFWGYNEQFF; cdr3_nt: TGCGCCAGCAGTGAGTCGGGGGCCTTTTGGGGCTACAATGAGCAGTTCTTC
v_call: TRBV3-1/TRBV3-2; clone_size: -; d_call: TRBD1; j_call: TRBJ1-6; cdr3_aa: CASSRGTDLNNSPLHF; cdr3_nt: TGTGCCAGCAGCCGAGGGACAGACTTGAATAATTCACCCCTCCACTTT
v_call: TRBV5-1; clone_size: -; d_call: -; j_call: TRBJ1-2; cdr3_aa: CASSSGGQQGYGYTF; cdr3_nt: TGCGCCAGCAGCTCGGGAGGACAGCAGGGTTATGGCTACACCTTC
v_call: TRBV28; clone_size: -; d_call: TRBD1; j_call: TRBJ1-5; cdr3_aa: CASSSDRGQFNQPQHF; cdr3_nt: TGTGCCAGCAGTTCCGACAGGGGCCAATTCAATCAGCCCCAGCATTTT
v_call: TRBV27; clone_size: -; d_call: TRBD1; j_call: TRBJ2-2; cdr3_aa: CASSTRTGNTGELFF; cdr3_nt: TGTGCCAGCAGTACGCGGACAGGGAACACCGGGGAGCTGTTTTTT
v_call: TRBV3-1/TRBV3-2; clone_size: -; d_call: TRBD2; j_call: TRBJ2-1; cdr3_aa: CASLGLAGSSYNEQFF; cdr3_nt: TGTGCCAGCTTGGGACTAGCGGGGAGCTCCTACAATGAGCAGTTCTTC
v_call: TRBV4-3; clone_size: -; d_call: -; j_call: TRBJ2-1; cdr3_aa: CASSQDGTGLNEQFF; cdr3_nt: TGCGCCAGCAGCCAAGACGGCACAGGGCTAAATGAGCAGTTCTTC
v_call: TRBV19; clone_size: -; d_call: TRBD2; j_call: TRBJ2-7; cdr3_aa: CASSIAPRGSGSINEQYF; cdr3_nt: TGTGCCAGTAGTATAGCCCCTCGGGGTAGCGGGAGTATCAACGAGCAGTACTTC
v_call: TRBV30; clone_size: once; d_call: -; j_call: TRBJ2-5; cdr3_aa: CAWSVAGFETQYF; cdr3_nt: TGTGCCTGGAGTGTAGCAGGGTTTGAGACCCAGTACTTC
v_call: TRBV5-8; clone_size: few; d_call: TRBD2; j_call: TRBJ2-5; cdr3_aa: CASSLGLAGGKETQYF; cdr3_nt: TGTGCCAGCAGCTTGGGTCTAGCGGGGGGTAAAGAGACCCAGTACTTC
v_call: TRBV7-2; clone_size: -; d_call: TRBD1; j_call: TRBJ1-3; cdr3_aa: CASTMQDRGNTIYF; cdr3_nt: TGTGCCAGCACAATGCAGGACAGGGGAAACACCATATATTTT
v_call: TRBV7-9; clone_size: -; d_call: -; j_call: TRBJ1-1; cdr3_aa: CASSIRQGDNTEAFF; cdr3_nt: TGTGCCAGCAGCATACGACAAGGTGACAACACTGAAGCTTTCTTT
v_call: TRBV2; clone_size: few; d_call: TRBD2; j_call: TRBJ2-1; cdr3_aa: CATSPLAGAYNEQFF; cdr3_nt: TGTGCCACCAGCCCGCTAGCGGGGGCTTACAATGAGCAGTTCTTC
v_call: TRBV3-1/TRBV3-2; clone_size: once; d_call: TRBD2; j_call: TRBJ2-1; cdr3_aa: CASSHQTSVDNEQFF; cdr3_nt: TGTGCCAGCAGCCACCAGACTAGCGTCGACAATGAGCAGTTCTTC
v_call: TRBV7-8; clone_size: -; d_call: TRBD1; j_call: TRBJ2-1; cdr3_aa: CASSPYRGPGNEQFF; cdr3_nt: TGTGCCAGCAGCCCATACAGGGGCCCCGGCAATGAGCAGTTCTTC
v_call: TRBV28; clone_size: -; d_call: TRBD1; j_call: TRBJ1-2; cdr3_aa: CASSLGQRNYGYTF; cdr3_nt: TGTGCCAGCAGTTTGGGACAGCGTAACTATGGCTACACCTTC
v_call: TRBV9; clone_size: -; d_call: TRBD1; j_call: TRBJ2-4; cdr3_aa: CASSPQGVYAKNIQYF; cdr3_nt: TGTGCCAGCAGCCCGCAGGGGGTATACGCCAAAAACATTCAGTACTTC
v_call: TRBV18; clone_size: -; d_call: TRBD1; j_call: TRBJ1-4; cdr3_aa: CASSGPGQEQFF; cdr3_nt: TGTGCCAGCTCAGGACCGGGACAGGAGCAGTTTTTT
v_call: TRBV7-9; clone_size: -; d_call: -; j_call: TRBJ2-1; cdr3_aa: CASSLGGGAYNEQFF; cdr3_nt: TGTGCCAGCAGTCTGGGGGGAGGAGCCTACAATGAGCAGTTCTTC
v_call: TRBV3-1/TRBV3-2; clone_size: -; d_call: TRBD1; j_call: TRBJ2-1; cdr3_aa: CASQTGQGIGEQFF; cdr3_nt: TGTGCCAGCCAGACGGGACAGGGTATCGGTGAGCAGTTCTTC
v_call: TRBV7-3; clone_size: -; d_call: -; j_call: TRBJ2-2; cdr3_aa: CASSRVAVNTGELFF; cdr3_nt: TGTGCCAGCAGCCGGGTGGCGGTGAACACCGGGGAGCTGTTTTTT
v_call: TRBV15; clone_size: -; d_call: TRBD1; j_call: TRBJ2-2; cdr3_aa: CATSRDYIGRQGNTGELFF; cdr3_nt: TGTGCCACCAGCAGAGATTATATTGGGAGACAGGGTAACACCGGGGAGCTGTTTTTT
v_call: TRBV7-2; clone_size: -; d_call: -; j_call: TRBJ2-3; cdr3_aa: CASSLTRDTSTDTQYF; cdr3_nt: TGTGCCAGCAGCTTAACCAGGGATACTAGCACAGATACGCAGTATTTT
v_call: TRBV27; clone_size: -; d_call: TRBD2; j_call: TRBJ2-7; cdr3_aa: CASSRPAGGSYEQYF; cdr3_nt: TGTGCCAGCAGCCGTCCCGCGGGGGGTTCCTACGAGCAGTACTTC
v_call: TRBV11-2; clone_size: -; d_call: -; j_call: TRBJ1-5; cdr3_aa: CASSLEGQANQPQHF; cdr3_nt: TGTGCCAGCAGCTTAGAGGGTCAGGCCAATCAGCCCCAGCATTTT
v_call: TRBV4-2; clone_size: many; d_call: -; j_call: TRBJ2-2; cdr3_aa: CASSQVGAGGTGELFF; cdr3_nt: TGTGCCAGCAGCCAAGTCGGGGCAGGGGGGACCGGGGAGCTGTTTTTT
v_call: TRBV6-5; clone_size: -; d_call: TRBD1; j_call: TRBJ1-3; cdr3_aa: CASSRQGAIDTIYF; cdr3_nt: TGTGCCAGCAGTCGACAGGGGGCCATAGACACCATATATTTT
v_call: TRBV5-1; clone_size: -; d_call: TRBD1; j_call: TRBJ1-3; cdr3_aa: CASSSQGGGISGNTIYF; cdr3_nt: TGCGCCAGCAGCTCTCAAGGAGGGGGCATCTCTGGAAACACCATATATTTT
v_call: TRBV6-5; clone_size: -; d_call: TRBD2; j_call: TRBJ2-3; cdr3_aa: CASSYSGGDTDTQYF; cdr3_nt: TGTGCCAGCAGCTATAGCGGGGGGGACACAGATACGCAGTATTTT
v_call: TRBV18; clone_size: -; d_call: -; j_call: TRBJ2-5; cdr3_aa: CASSPNHLAGETQYF; cdr3_nt: TGTGCCAGCTCACCTAATCACCTAGCAGGAGAGACCCAGTACTTC
v_call: TRBV27; clone_size: -; d_call: TRBD1; j_call: TRBJ2-7; cdr3_aa: CASHGQGVKYEQYF; cdr3_nt: TGTGCCAGCCACGGACAGGGGGTAAAATACGAGCAGTACTTC
v_call: TRBV7-3; clone_size: -; d_call: TRBD2; j_call: TRBJ2-5; cdr3_aa: CASSLTSGGIETQYF; cdr3_nt: TGTGCCAGCAGCTTAACTAGCGGGGGGATAGAGACCCAGTACTTC
v_call: TRBV7-9; clone_size: once; d_call: -; j_call: TRBJ2-1; cdr3_aa: CASSPIPGREFF; cdr3_nt: TGTGCCAGCAGCCCGATACCGGGAAGGGAGTTCTTC
v_call: TRBV28; clone_size: -; d_call: TRBD2; j_call: TRBJ2-5; cdr3_aa: CASTPWVAGVGKKTQYF; cdr3_nt: TGTGCCAGCACCCCATGGGTAGCGGGAGTAGGGAAAAAGACCCAGTACTTC
v_call: TRBV18; clone_size: -; d_call: TRBD1; j_call: TRBJ1-2; cdr3_aa: CASSQTPTGGEGYTF; cdr3_nt: TGTGCCAGCTCACAAACACCTACAGGGGGCGAGGGCTACACCTTC
v_call: TRBV27; clone_size: -; d_call: TRBD2; j_call: TRBJ2-7; cdr3_aa: CASSFRGTSAGYEQYF; cdr3_nt: TGTGCCAGCAGTTTCCGAGGGACTAGCGCTGGTTACGAGCAGTACTTC
v_call: TRBV19; clone_size: -; d_call: -; j_call: TRBJ1-6; cdr3_aa: CVIVRYPVPYNSPLHF; cdr3_nt: TGTGTCATAGTTCGGTACCCCGTACCGTATAATTCACCCCTCCACTTT
v_call: TRBV28; clone_size: once; d_call: -; j_call: TRBJ2-2; cdr3_aa: CASSSISGELFF; cdr3_nt: TGTGCCAGCAGTTCAATTTCCGGGGAGCTGTTTTTT
v_call: TRBV5-1; clone_size: few; d_call: -; j_call: TRBJ1-1; cdr3_aa: CASSPDGNEAFF; cdr3_nt: TGCGCCAGCAGCCCGGACGGGAATGAAGCTTTCTTT
v_call: TRBV2; clone_size: -; d_call: -; j_call: TRBJ1-1; cdr3_aa: CASRLSMNTEAFF; cdr3_nt: TGTGCCAGCAGACTGAGTATGAACACTGAAGCTTTCTTT
v_call: TRBV12-3/TRBV12-4; clone_size: -; d_call: -; j_call: TRBJ1-1; cdr3_aa: CASTTGATEAFF; cdr3_nt: TGTGCCAGCACCACTGGGGCCACTGAAGCTTTCTTT
v_call: TRBV5-1; clone_size: -; d_call: -; j_call: TRBJ2-1; cdr3_aa: CASSTGQPSNEQFF; cdr3_nt: TGCGCCAGCAGCACTGGACAGCCGAGCAATGAGCAGTTCTTC
v_call: TRBV28; clone_size: -; d_call: -; j_call: TRBJ1-4; cdr3_aa: CASSNYEKLFF; cdr3_nt: TGTGCCAGCAGTAACTATGAAAAACTGTTTTTT
v_call: TRBV28; clone_size: -; d_call: -; j_call: TRBJ1-3; cdr3_aa: CASSFYGELSGNTIYF; cdr3_nt: TGTGCCAGCAGTTTTTATGGGGAGCTCTCTGGAAACACCATATATTTT
v_call: TRBV19; clone_size: -; d_call: -; j_call: TRBJ1-5; cdr3_aa: CASSMEGIGQPQHF; cdr3_nt: TGTGCCAGTAGTATGGAGGGGATCGGTCAGCCCCAGCATTTT